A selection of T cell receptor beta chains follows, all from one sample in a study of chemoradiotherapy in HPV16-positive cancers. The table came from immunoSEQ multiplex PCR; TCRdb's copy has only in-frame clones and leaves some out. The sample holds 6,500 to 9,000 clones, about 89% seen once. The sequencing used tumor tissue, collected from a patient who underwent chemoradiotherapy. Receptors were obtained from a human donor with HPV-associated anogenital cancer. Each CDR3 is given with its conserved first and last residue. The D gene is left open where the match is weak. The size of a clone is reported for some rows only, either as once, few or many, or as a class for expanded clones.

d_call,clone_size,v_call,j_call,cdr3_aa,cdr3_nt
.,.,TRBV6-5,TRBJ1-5,CASSWGGNQPQHF,TGTGCCAGCAGTTGGGGGGGCAATCAGCCCCAGCATTTT
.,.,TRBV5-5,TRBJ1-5,CASSLFLTIDQPQHF,TGTGCCAGCAGCTTGTTTTTGACAATAGATCAGCCCCAGCATTTT
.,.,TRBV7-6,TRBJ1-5,CASSLMQDQPQHF,TGTGCCAGCAGCTTAATGCAGGATCAGCCCCAGCATTTT
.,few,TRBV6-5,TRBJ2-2,CATLALNTGELFF,TGTGCCACCCTAGCCCTAAACACCGGGGAGCTGTTTTTT
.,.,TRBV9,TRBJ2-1,CASSDRSYNEQFF,TGTGCCAGCAGTGACCGTTCCTACAATGAGCAGTTCTTC
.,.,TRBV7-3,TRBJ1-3,CASSLEANPGNTIYF,TGTGCCAGCAGCTTAGAGGCCAACCCTGGAAACACCATATATTTT
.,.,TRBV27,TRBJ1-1,CASSWRGGLGTEAFF,TGTGCCAGCAGTTGGAGAGGGGGGCTGGGCACTGAAGCTTTCTTT
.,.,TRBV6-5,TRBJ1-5,CASSYSNGGGPQHF,TGTGCCAGCAGTTACTCGAACGGCGGAGGGCCCCAGCATTTT
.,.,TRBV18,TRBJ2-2,CASSPRTANTGELFF,TGTGCCAGCTCACCAAGGACCGCGAACACCGGGGAGCTGTTTTTT
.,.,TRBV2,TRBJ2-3,CASTGTDTQYF,TGTGCCAGCACAGGCACAGATACGCAGTATTTT
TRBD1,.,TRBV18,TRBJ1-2,CASSAGQGDGYTF,TGTGCCAGCTCTGCGGGACAGGGCGATGGCTACACCTTC
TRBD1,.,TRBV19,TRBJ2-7,CASSIDRDYEQYF,TGTGCCAGTAGTATCGACAGGGACTACGAGCAGTACTTC
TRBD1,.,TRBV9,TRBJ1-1,CASSSRTGPVEGAFF,TGTGCCAGCAGCTCAAGGACAGGACCCGTCGAGGGAGCTTTCTTT
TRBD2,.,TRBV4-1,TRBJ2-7,CASSHTLAGGAYEQYF,TGCGCCAGCAGCCACACACTAGCGGGGGGCGCCTACGAGCAGTACTTC
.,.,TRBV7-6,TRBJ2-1,CASSLVAESNEQFF,TGTGCCAGCAGCTTAGTAGCGGAGTCCAATGAGCAGTTCTTC
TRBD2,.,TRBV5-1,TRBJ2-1,CASRASGNYNEQFF,TGCGCCAGCAGGGCTAGCGGGAATTACAATGAGCAGTTCTTC
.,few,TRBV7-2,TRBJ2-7,CASSLLGGLLYEQYF,TGTGCCAGCAGCTTATTAGGAGGACTTCTCTACGAGCAGTACTTC
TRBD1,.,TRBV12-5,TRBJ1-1,CASGLVISGGQKAFF,TGTGCTAGTGGTTTGGTCATAAGCGGGGGACAGAAGGCTTTCTTT
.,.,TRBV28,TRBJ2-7,CASSLRGYEQYF,TGTGCCAGCAGTTTAAGGGGCTACGAGCAGTACTTC
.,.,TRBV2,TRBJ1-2,CASSKRAADGYTF,TGTGCCAGCAGCAAGAGGGCAGCAGATGGCTACACCTTC